This TCR beta chain was captured by sequencing in a study of control samples from healthy donors and cancer patients. This table comes from immunoSEQ multiplex PCR, and its TCRdb copy is limited to in-frame clones, with some not included. The sample shows approximately 50,000 clones, about 87% of them seen only once. V was clipped by 4 bases and J by 8 bases, with 15 bases between them. The germline gives CDR1 LGHDT, CDR2 YNNKEL (reference sequence). The CDR3 totals 14 residues. The chain has TRBV3-1 (or the pseudogene TRBV3-2) and TRBJ2-4, with a possible D match to TRBD1 (7 bases). This clonotype originated in a woman in her sixties with lung cancer. Sequenced input: PBMCs. The CDR3 spells CASSPQSRGDIQYF. The CDR3 DNA follows: TGTGCCAGCAGCCCCCAGTCCAGGGGGGACATTCAGTACTTC.